The 10 T cell receptor beta chains below come from one sample, sequenced in a study of blood T cell repertoires in COVID-19. TCRdb's table, derived via immunoSEQ multiplex PCR, lists solely in-frame clones and lacks some. Here the sample spans 200,000 or so clones, roughly 84% being singletons. Sequencing used peripheral blood. The receptors originated from an elderly woman with COVID-19, enrolled during active disease.

This chain connects TRBV7-8 to TRBJ2-5; the D gene is possibly TRBD2 (5 bases). CDR3 length: 11 residues. V dropped 3 bases and J dropped 6 bases, with 5 bases sitting between them. Germline CDR1 is SGHVS and CDR2 is FQNEAQ. CDR3 sequence (DNA): TGTGCCAGCAGCTTCGGGAAGACCCAGTACTTC. This sequence encodes CASSFGKTQYF.

The chain uses TRBV18 and TRBJ1-5; 8 bases agree with TRBD1. Germline trimming cut 3 bases from V and 0 bases from J; bases unmatched to any gene: 13. This CDR3 spans 19 amino acids. From germline, CDR1 is KGHSH and CDR2 LQKENI. CDR3 bases: TGTGCCAGCTCACCCCGCGGGACAGGTAGTGATTATAGCAATCAGCCCCAGCATTTT. This translates into CASSPRGTGSDYSNQPQHF.

This chain uses TRBV5-4 with TRBJ2-4; 10 positions agree with TRBD2. Germline V lookup: CDR1 SGHNT, CDR2 YYREEE (reference sequence). V lost 6 bases and J lost 0; bases outside the gene matches: 3. The CDR3 extends over 15 amino acids. The CDR3 sequence is CASIKRGGAKNIQYF. DNA of the CDR3: TGTGCCAGCATCAAGCGGGGGGGAGCCAAAAACATTCAGTACTTC.

The rearrangement uses TRBV28 and TRBJ1-1; a weak D match, TRBD1 (5 bases). Germline values: CDR1 MDHEN, CDR2 SYDVKM. Deletions cut 2 bases from V and 7 bases from J, with 20 bases between. The CDR3 has 16 residues. CDR3 sequence (DNA): TGTGCCAGCAGTTTAAGTCGGGTCGGGGGGGTAGGTGAAGCTTTCTTT. This gives the protein CASSLSRVGGVGEAFF. The variable domain in full, with the rest retrieved from reference TRBV28 and TRBJ1-1, is DVKVTQSSRYLVKRTGEKVFLECVQDMDHENMFWYRQDPGLGLRLIYFSYDVKMKEKGDIPEGYSVSREKKERFSLILESASTNQTSMYLCASSLSRVGGVGEAFFGQGTRLTVV.

The chain joins TRBV7-8 to TRBJ1-3; D gene ambiguous. CDR1 SGHVS and CDR2 FQNEAQ come from the germline V gene. The CDR3 has 15 amino acids. Trimming stripped 1 base from V and 8 bases from J, with 15 bases between. CDR3 DNA sequence: TGTGCCAGCAGCTTAGGTGTCCTTAGTGGTGACACCATATATTTT. Encoded protein: CASSLGVLSGDTIYF.

This clone has more than one count but fewer than ten. The chain combines TRBV30 with TRBJ1-3, with D hard to call. Germline V lookup: CDR1 GTSNPN, CDR2 SVGIG (reference sequence). V shed 3 bases and J shed 0 bases, with 18 bases lying between them. CDR3 size: 17 residues. CDR3 sequence (DNA): TGTGCCTGGAGCGGTGTCCACCGGTTTACCTCTGGAAACACCATATATTTT. Translated: CAWSGVHRFTSGNTIYF. Full variable domain (outside the CDR3, taken from reference TRBV30 and TRBJ1-3): SQTIHQWPATLVQPVGSPLSLECTVEGTSNPNLYWYRQAAGRGLQLLFYSVGIGQISSEVPQNLSASRPQDRQFILSSKKLLLSDSGFYLCAWSGVHRFTSGNTIYFGEGSWLTVV.

This clone was seen a few times. The chain uses TRBV19 and TRBJ1-2, with D possibly being TRBD1 (5 bases). Per germline, CDR1 LNHDA and CDR2 SQIVND (reference sequence). V dropped 3 bases and J dropped 2 bases, with 10 bases sitting between them. The CDR3 contains 14 residues. This CDR3 is CASSIRGGNYGYTF. Written as DNA, the CDR3 is TGTGCCAGTAGTATCCGCGGGGGAAACTATGGCTACACCTTC.

The chain employs TRBV2 and TRBJ1-2; tentative D call: TRBD1 (6 bases). The CDR3 has 14 amino acids. Germline CDR1 is SNHLY and CDR2 is FYNNEI. V was pared by 4 bases and J by 5 bases, with 14 bases between. CDR3: CASSVVQQGYGYTF. CDR3 nucleotides: TGTGCCAGCAGTGTAGTTCAACAGGGTTATGGCTACACCTTC.

This sequence joins TRBV5-1 and TRBJ2-6; a weak D match, TRBD2 (5 bases). Germline CDR1 is SGHRS and CDR2 is YFSETQ. Trimming cost V 9 bases and J 3 bases, with 19 bases left between them. The CDR3 has 16 amino acids. This CDR3 is CATRPGEELGANVLTF. As DNA, the CDR3 is TGCGCCACCCGACCCGGGGAAGAGCTTGGGGCCAACGTCCTGACTTTC.

V and J are TRBV14 and TRBJ1-1, with D unclear. This CDR3 is 13 amino acids long. Germline V gene sequence: CDR1 SGHDN, CDR2 FVKESK. Trimming took 7 bases from V and 4 from J, leaving 13 bases between them. Here the CDR3 reads CASNMLIGTEAFF. Written as DNA, the CDR3 is TGTGCCAGCAATATGTTGATCGGCACTGAAGCTTTCTTT.